This T cell receptor beta chain derives from a study of T-cell reconstitution after alpha-beta-depleted transplantation in children. V lost 6 bases, J lost 3 bases, and 18 bases lay in between. Germline V gene data show CDR1 as SGHRS and CDR2 as YFSETQ. The CDR3 runs to 15 residues. A TCRbeta library incorporating unique molecular identifiers was prepared. Each CDR3 protein is one row after TCRdb ran MiXCR on the PCR reads. The sample holds 700,000 or so distinct CDR3 sequences, over 10% seen once. This sequence originates from a girl aged 2 to 10 with congenital amegakaryocytic thrombocytopenia, due to receive a stem cell transplant. The sequences come from PBMCs, collected before TCRalphabeta/CD19-depleted stem cell transplant. The rearrangement links TRBV5-1 to TRBJ2-5; D ambiguous. CDR3 in DNA: TGCGCCAGCACCAGGCAACTAAATCAAGAAGAGACCCAGTACTTC. This gives the protein CASTRQLNQEETQYF.